Following are 25 T cell receptor beta chains from one sample sequenced in a study of technical replicates of blood from a handful of donors (dated by TCRdb to 2017 to 2019). Library creation used the immunoSEQ multiplex PCR assay. Entries here come from immuneACCESS through TCRdb and include only in-frame sequences with V and J called. Some clones fail to appear in such tables; in the studies checked, an unresolved V gene covers under half of the shortfall, and the cause of the remainder is unknown. This sample is represented by 70,000 to 95,000 clones; approximately 96% of them were singletons. About 0.25% of the sample is held by the ten biggest clonotypes. Sequencing input: T cells isolated from PBMCs. The receptors were sampled from a human donor in good health.

CDR3 sequence: CATSGRRQETQYF. CDR3 DNA: TGTGCCACCAGCGGGAGACGCCAAGAGACCCAGTACTTC. V usage is TRBV15 and J usage is TRBJ2-5; TRBD2 might be the D (5 bases). V was pared by 5 bases and J by 1 base, with 8 bases between. The CDR3 covers 13 residues. Per the germline V gene, CDR1 is LNHNV and CDR2 is YYDKDF (reference sequence).

The V gene is TRBV9, the J gene TRBJ2-7, with 7 nucleotides matching TRBD1. Germline CDR1 reads SGDLS; CDR2 reads YYNGEE. V lost 4 bases to trimming and J lost 0 bases; unmatched junction nucleotides: 4. The CDR3 is made up of 14 amino acids. CDR3 bases: TGTGCCAGCAGCCGGGACAGCTTCTCCTACGAGCAGTACTTC. This encodes CASSRDSFSYEQYF. Filled out from reference TRBV9 and TRBJ2-7, the complete variable domain reads DSGVTQTPKHLITATGQRVTLRCSPRSGDLSVYWYQQSLDQGLQFLIQYYNGEERAKGNILERFSAQQFPDLHSELNLSSLELGDSALYFCASSRDSFSYEQYFGPGTRLTVT.

The rearrangement uses TRBV7-6 and TRBJ2-3; 7 positions match TRBD1. Germline CDR1 SGHVS, CDR2 FNYEAQ. This CDR3 spans 15 amino acids. V was pared by 4 bases and J by 8 bases, with 12 bases of the junction left unmatched. The DNA for the CDR3 is TGTGCCAGCAGCTCCCTAAGGACAGGTTTGAGTACGCAGTATTTT. It specifies CASSSLRTGLSTQYF.

The V and J genes are TRBV7-9 and TRBJ2-7; no firm D call. The germline gives CDR1 SEHNR, CDR2 FQNEAQ (reference sequence). The CDR3 contains 14 residues. The V and J ends lost 1 base and 2 bases respectively, with 9 bases between them. Here the CDR3 reads CASSLDVTAYEQYF. In nucleotides, the CDR3 is TGTGCCAGCAGCTTAGATGTCACAGCCTACGAGCAGTACTTC. Drawing the rest from reference TRBV7-9 and TRBJ2-7, the complete variable domain is DTGVSQNPRHKITKRGQNVTFRCDPISEHNRLYWYRQTLGQGPEFLTYFQNEAQLEKSRLLSDRFSAERPKGSFSTLEIQRTEQGDSAMYLCASSLDVTAYEQYFGPGTRLTVT.

This clone appeared once. The chain links TRBV12-1 to TRBJ1-2. TRBV12-1 is classified as a pseudogene. CDR3 length: 18 amino acids. CDR3 bases: TGTGCCAGCAGCTTTTCGCGGTTCTGTGAAGAAGAATCGAATGGCTACACCTTC. This codes for CASSFSRFCEEESNGYTF.

The V call is TRBV27, the J call TRBJ2-1, with unresolved D. Germline lookup yields CDR1 MNHEY and CDR2 SMNVEV (reference sequence). V lost 3 bases and J lost 1, with 10 bases in between. CDR3 size: 15 residues. The CDR3 sequence is CASSFQPQSYNEQFF. The CDR3 DNA reads TGTGCCAGCAGTTTTCAACCGCAGTCCTACAATGAGCAGTTCTTC.

The V and J genes are TRBV28 and TRBJ2-3; D uncertain. The length of the CDR3 is 14 residues. Trimming removed 1 base at V and 4 bases at J, with 9 bases between. CDR1 is MDHEN and CDR2 is SYDVKM in the germline V gene. The CDR3 nucleotides are TGTGCCAGCAGTTTATCTGGCCCACCAGATACGCAGTATTTT. This sequence encodes CASSLSGPPDTQYF.

The CDR3 sequence is CASSPPPGLADSYEQYF. In DNA, the CDR3 is TGTGCCAGCAGCCCCCCCCCGGGCCTAGCGGATTCCTACGAGCAGTACTTC. V and J are TRBV7-2 and TRBJ2-7; the match to TRBD2 covers 7 bases. CDR3 size: 17 residues. Germline V gene data show CDR1 as SGHTA and CDR2 as FQGNSA. J lost 1 base, V lost 5 bases, and 14 bases had no gene match.

V usage is TRBV27 and J usage is TRBJ2-2, with TRBD2 identical over 8 bases. Trimming took 4 bases from V and 1 from J; bases not matched to a gene: 11. Germline CDR1 is MNHEY and CDR2 is SMNVEV (reference sequence). This CDR3 has 18 residues. CDR3 sequence (DNA): TGTGCCAGCAGTTGGGTAGCCGGGGGGGCCGGGAACACCGGGGAGCTGTTTTTT. Amino acid sequence: CASSWVAGGAGNTGELFF.

The chain links TRBV6-5 to TRBJ1-5, with a weak D call TRBD1 (5 bases). The CDR3 sequence is 15 residues long. Germline CDR1 and CDR2: MNHEY and SVGAGI. V lost 8 bases and J lost 6, with 20 bases in between. The CDR3 nucleotides read TGTGCCAGCGGACCGATCGGGGGTAGGGGTCAGCCCCAGCATTTT. As protein: CASGPIGGRGQPQHF.

The chain joins TRBV6-1 to TRBJ1-3; D remains ambiguous. Germline CDR1 and CDR2: MNHNS and SASEGT. Trimming stripped 5 bases from V and 4 bases from J, with 12 bases between. This CDR3 is 14 amino acids long. The DNA for the CDR3 is TGTGCCAGCAGTCCGATGCGCGGAGGAAACACCATATATTTT. This gives the protein CASSPMRGGNTIYF.

The chain combines TRBV5-1 with TRBJ1-1; TRBD1 agrees at 10 bases. Germline lookup yields CDR1 SGHRS and CDR2 YFSETQ. The CDR3 is 14 amino acids. The V gene end was trimmed by 4 bases and the J gene end by 5 bases; junction bases not matched to a gene: 5. CDR3 amino acids: CASSGQGVYTEAFF. The CDR3 DNA reads as TGCGCCAGCAGCGGACAGGGGGTGTATACTGAAGCTTTCTTT.

The chain is built from TRBV19 and TRBJ1-1, with D perhaps TRBD1 (6 bases). The CDR3 extends over 16 amino acids. Germline V gene lookup returns CDR1 LNHDA and CDR2 SQIVND (reference sequence). The V gene lost 5 bases and the J gene lost 1 base, with 17 bases spanning the gap. The CDR3 DNA is TGTGCCAGTAGTCTCAACAGGGTTGGGTCGAACACTGAAGCTTTCTTT. As protein: CASSLNRVGSNTEAFF.

The chain carries TRBV14 and TRBJ2-3; 8 bases align to TRBD1. J lost 2 bases, V lost 4 bases, and 8 bases had no gene match. CDR1 is SGHDN, CDR2 FVKESK, per germline. The CDR3 extends over 16 amino acids. CDR3 sequence reads: CASSPSWTGITDTQYF. The CDR3 DNA is TGTGCCAGCAGCCCTTCCTGGACAGGGATCACAGATACGCAGTATTTT.

The J gene is TRBJ2-7, the V gene TRBV28; D possibly corresponds to TRBD2 (6 bases). V lost 7 bases to trimming and J lost 0 bases, with 16 bases between them. The length of the CDR3 is 15 residues. Germline loops: CDR1 MDHEN, CDR2 SYDVKM. For the CDR3, the DNA is TGTGCCAGCACACTAACCCCCGGGAGCTCCTACGAGCAGTACTTC. Its protein product is CASTLTPGSSYEQYF.

V gene TRBV7-9 combines with J gene TRBJ2-7; no definite D call. This CDR3 has 11 residues. Germline V gene sequence: CDR1 SEHNR, CDR2 FQNEAQ (reference sequence). Trimming removed 5 bases from V and 2 bases from J, with 4 bases in between. The CDR3 loop is CASSPAYEQYF. In DNA form, the CDR3 reads TGTGCCAGCAGCCCCGCCTACGAGCAGTACTTC.

This rearrangement joins TRBV7-9 to TRBJ1-1; D remains unclear. The CDR3 is made up of 14 amino acids. The V end was cut by 5 bases, the J end by 0 bases, with 10 bases between. Germline V gene lookup returns CDR1 SEHNR and CDR2 FQNEAQ (reference sequence). The CDR3 nucleotides are TGTGCCAGCAGCCAACGAGCAATGAACACTGAAGCTTTCTTT. It translates to CASSQRAMNTEAFF.

The V call is TRBV2, the J call TRBJ1-1; D uncertain. The germline V gene encodes CDR1 SNHLY and CDR2 FYNNEI. V gave up 4 bases and J gave up 6 bases, with 12 bases separating them. This CDR3 is 13 amino acids long. CDR3 DNA: TGTGCCAGCAGTGTAGGCTATGAGGCTGAAGCTTTCTTT. Its translation is CASSVGYEAEAFF.

V gene TRBV7-2 combines with J gene TRBJ2-5; a possible D gene is TRBD2 (6 bases). Trimming removed 5 bases at V and 0 bases at J, with 13 bases between. The CDR3 sequence is 15 residues long. Germline loops: CDR1 SGHTA, CDR2 FQGNSA. The CDR3 bases are TGTGCCAGCAGCCGTGTAACGGGAGACCAAGAGACCCAGTACTTC. Its protein product is CASSRVTGDQETQYF.

The CDR3: CASIGLAGGSYNEQFF. The CDR3 DNA follows: TGTGCCAGCATCGGGCTAGCGGGAGGATCATACAATGAGCAGTTCTTC. This chain connects TRBV2 to TRBJ2-1; TRBD2 matches at 11 bases. From germline, CDR1 is SNHLY and CDR2 FYNNEI. V shed 7 bases and J 4 bases; nucleotides not matched to a gene: 9. The CDR3 sequence is 16 residues long.

This sequence joins TRBV5-1 and TRBJ2-1, with a possible D match to TRBD2 (5 bases). V gave up 3 bases and J gave up 5 bases, with 18 bases separating them. The CDR3 has 16 amino acids. CDR1 and CDR2 from the germline V gene are SGHRS and YFSETQ. The CDR3 DNA sequence: TGCGCCAGCAGCTCCTTGGCTAGCCCTCTTCACAATGAGCAGTTCTTC. This encodes CASSSLASPLHNEQFF.

The chain links TRBV11-2 to TRBJ2-1; 8 bases fit TRBD2. This CDR3 contains 17 residues. J lost 9 bases, V lost 5 bases, and 18 bases had no gene match. Germline CDR1 is SGHAT and CDR2 is FQNNGV. Here the CDR3 reads CASSITSGVGPYSEQFF. The CDR3 DNA sequence: TGTGCCAGCAGCATCACTAGCGGAGTGGGTCCCTATAGTGAGCAGTTCTTC.

The CDR3 sequence: CASSLGQGNRETQYF. The CDR3 DNA follows: TGCGCCAGCAGCTTGGGTCAGGGGAATAGGGAGACCCAGTACTTC. V is TRBV5-1 and J is TRBJ2-5, with D tentatively TRBD1 (6 bases). This CDR3 spans 15 amino acids. CDR1 is SGHRS and CDR2 is YFSETQ in the germline V gene. The germline V and J ends were trimmed by 0 bases and 5 bases, with 14 bases remaining between them.

This chain joins TRBV27 and TRBJ2-7; TRBD1 is a possible D gene (5 bases). The CDR3 extends over 15 amino acids. Trimming cost V 5 bases and J 3 bases, with 17 bases left between them. The V gene's germline CDR1 is MNHEY and CDR2 SMNVEV (reference sequence). The DNA of the CDR3 is TGTGCCAGCAGTCCCAGGGCAGATCTTCTCTACGAGCAGTACTTC. Translating it yields CASSPRADLLYEQYF.

This clone was found once. The V gene is TRBV7-2, the J gene TRBJ1-2; no clear D. The V gene's germline CDR1 is SGHTA and CDR2 FQGNSA. This CDR3 has 15 residues. The ends were cut back, 0 bases at V and 13 bases at J, with 21 bases in the middle. The CDR3 is CASSLASGPRVFSTF. CDR3 sequence (DNA): TGTGCCAGCAGCTTAGCTTCGGGTCCACGTGTTTTTTCCACCTTC.